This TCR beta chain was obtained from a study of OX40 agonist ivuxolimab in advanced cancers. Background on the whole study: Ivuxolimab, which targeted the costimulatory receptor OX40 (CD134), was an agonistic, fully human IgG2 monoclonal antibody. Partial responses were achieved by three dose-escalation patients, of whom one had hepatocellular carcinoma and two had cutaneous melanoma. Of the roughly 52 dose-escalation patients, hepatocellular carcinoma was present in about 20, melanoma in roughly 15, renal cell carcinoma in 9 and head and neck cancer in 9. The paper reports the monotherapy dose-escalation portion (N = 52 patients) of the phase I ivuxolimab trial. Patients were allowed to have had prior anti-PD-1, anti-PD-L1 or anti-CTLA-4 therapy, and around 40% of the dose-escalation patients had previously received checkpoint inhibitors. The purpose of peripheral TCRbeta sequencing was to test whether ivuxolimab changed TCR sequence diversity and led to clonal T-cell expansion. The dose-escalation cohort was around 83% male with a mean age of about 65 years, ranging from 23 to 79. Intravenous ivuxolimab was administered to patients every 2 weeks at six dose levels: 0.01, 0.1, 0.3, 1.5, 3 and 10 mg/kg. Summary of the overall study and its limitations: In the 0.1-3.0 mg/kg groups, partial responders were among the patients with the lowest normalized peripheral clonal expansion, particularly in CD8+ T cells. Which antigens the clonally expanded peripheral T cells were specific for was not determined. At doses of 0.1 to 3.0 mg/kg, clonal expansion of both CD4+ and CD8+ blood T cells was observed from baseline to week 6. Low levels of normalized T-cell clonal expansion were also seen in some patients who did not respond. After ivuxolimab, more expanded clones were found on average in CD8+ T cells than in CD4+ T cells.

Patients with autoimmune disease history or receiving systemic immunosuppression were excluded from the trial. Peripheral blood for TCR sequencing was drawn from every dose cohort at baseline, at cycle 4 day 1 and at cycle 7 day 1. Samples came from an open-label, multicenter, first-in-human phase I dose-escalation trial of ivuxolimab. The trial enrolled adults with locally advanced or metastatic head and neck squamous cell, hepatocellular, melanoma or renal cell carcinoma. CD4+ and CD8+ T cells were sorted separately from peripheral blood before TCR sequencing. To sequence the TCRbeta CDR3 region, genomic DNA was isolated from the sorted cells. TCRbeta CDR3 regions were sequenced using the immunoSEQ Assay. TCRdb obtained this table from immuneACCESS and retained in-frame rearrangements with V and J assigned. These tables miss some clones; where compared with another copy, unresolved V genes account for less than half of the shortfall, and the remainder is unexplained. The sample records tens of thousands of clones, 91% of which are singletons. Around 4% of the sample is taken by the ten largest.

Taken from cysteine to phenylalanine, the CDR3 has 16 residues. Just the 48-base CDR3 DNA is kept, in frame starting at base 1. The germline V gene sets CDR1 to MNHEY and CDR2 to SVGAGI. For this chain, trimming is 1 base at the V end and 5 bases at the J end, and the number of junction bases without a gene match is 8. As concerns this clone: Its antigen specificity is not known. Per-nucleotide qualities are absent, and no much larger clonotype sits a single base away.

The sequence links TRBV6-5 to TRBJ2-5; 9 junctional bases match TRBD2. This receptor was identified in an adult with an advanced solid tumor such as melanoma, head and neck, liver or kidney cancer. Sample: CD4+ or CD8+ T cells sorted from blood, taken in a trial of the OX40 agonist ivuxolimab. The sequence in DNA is TGTGCCAGCAGTTACTGGGCGGGAGGGCCAGGGGAGACCCAGTACTTC. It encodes CASSYWAGGPGETQYF.